The 22 T cell receptor beta chains given below trace back to one sample, sequenced in a study of OX40 agonist ivuxolimab in advanced cancers. The method was immunoSEQ multiplex PCR; TCRdb's version includes in-frame clones alone and lacks a portion of them. This table has over 60,000 clones, roughly 80% appearing once. Sequences were derived from CD4+ or CD8+ T cells sorted from blood, sampled in a trial of the OX40 agonist ivuxolimab. These receptors all come from an adult with an advanced solid tumor such as melanoma, head and neck, liver or kidney cancer.

This clone has just a few counts. The rearrangement links TRBV18 to TRBJ1-1; 7 nucleotides agree with TRBD1. The CDR3 has 16 residues. The germline V gene has CDR1 KGHSH and CDR2 LQKENI. V gave up 3 bases and J gave up 0 bases; unmatched junction bases: 7. The CDR3 reads CASSPGTDPMNTEAFF. The CDR3 DNA is TGTGCCAGCTCACCGGGGACAGACCCTATGAACACTGAAGCTTTCTTT.

This chain links TRBV29-1 with TRBJ1-2; unclear D gene. Between the trimmed V and J ends, which lost 6 bases and 0 bases, there was a span of 17 bases. Germline-derived CDR1 and CDR2 are SQVTM and ANQGSEA. The CDR3 totals 15 residues. The CDR3 reads CSVHMTGRANYGYTF. CDR3 coding DNA: TGCAGCGTCCATATGACGGGGAGAGCTAACTATGGCTACACCTTC.

The V gene is TRBV30, the J gene TRBJ2-5, with D possibly TRBD2 on 5 matching bases. Trimming removed 2 bases from V and 5 bases from J, with 12 bases in between. Germline CDR1 GTSNPN, CDR2 SVGIG (reference sequence). CDR3 length equals 13 residues. The CDR3 sequence is CAWSLSSFETQYF. The CDR3 nucleotides read TGTGCCTGGAGTCTCTCTAGCTTTGAGACCCAGTACTTC. Full variable domain (remainder filled in from reference TRBV30 and TRBJ2-5): SQTIHQWPATLVQPVGSPLSLECTVEGTSNPNLYWYRQAAGRGLQLLFYSVGIGQISSEVPQNLSASRPQDRQFILSSKKLLLSDSGFYLCAWSLSSFETQYFGPGTRLLVL.

The chain couples TRBV7-2 to TRBJ2-5; D is unclear. V lost 2 bases and J lost 4, with 8 bases in between. From germline, CDR1 is SGHTA and CDR2 FQGNSA. This CDR3 region has 13 residues. CDR3 sequence (DNA): TGTGCCAGCAGCTTATTGTACGGAGAGACCCAGTACTTC. This gives the protein CASSLLYGETQYF.

This chain connects TRBV5-1 to TRBJ2-5; the match to TRBD1 covers 8 bases. After removal of 4 bases from V and 3 bases from J, the junction contained 5 bases not matched to a gene. The CDR3 is made up of 14 amino acids. Germline CDR1 and CDR2: SGHRS and YFSETQ. Here the CDR3 DNA reads TGCGCCAGCAGCGAAACAGGGGGTGAAGAGACCCAGTACTTC. This translates into CASSETGGEETQYF.

This chain connects TRBV18 to TRBJ1-4; 7 nucleotides match TRBD1. This CDR3 region has 14 residues. The germline CDR1 and CDR2 sequences are KGHSH and LQKENI. The ends lost 6 bases at V and 4 bases at J; junction bases unmatched: 5. DNA of the CDR3: TGTGCCAGCTCCCGGGACAGATATAATGAAAAACTGTTTTTT. This codes for CASSRDRYNEKLFF.

The chain combines TRBV7-2 with TRBJ2-2; 7 nucleotides agree with TRBD1. The V gene's germline CDR1 is SGHTA and CDR2 FQGNSA. J gave up 7 bases and V 5 bases, and 7 bases lay outside the gene matches. The CDR3 is 14 residues long. This CDR3 reads CASSRGGSDGELFF. In nucleotides, the CDR3 is TGTGCCAGCAGCCGAGGGGGCAGTGACGGGGAGCTGTTTTTT.

The genes are TRBV6-6 and TRBJ2-7; no firm D call. With 7 bases removed from V and 2 bases from J, the gap between germline ends came to 6 bases. The CDR3 totals 11 residues. Germline V gene lookup returns CDR1 MNHNY and CDR2 SVGAGI (reference sequence). This CDR3 is CASTAAYEQYF. CDR3 in DNA: TGTGCCAGCACCGCGGCCTACGAGCAGTACTTC.

The chain links TRBV27 to TRBJ2-5, with D maybe TRBD1 (6 bases). TRBJ2-7 explains the end of the DNA better; the J call may be wrong. CDR3 length: 14 amino acids. Per the germline V gene, CDR1 is MNHEY and CDR2 is SMNVEV (reference sequence). This CDR3 reads CASRLGAAAYEQYF. The CDR3 bases are TGTGCCAGCAGGTTGGGGGCAGCTGCCTACGAGCAGTACTTC.

The rearrangement links TRBV4-1 to TRBJ2-5, with D tentatively TRBD2 (7 bases). CDR3 length equals 18 residues. Trimming left V 0 bases short and J 2 bases short, with 19 bases between. The germline V gene encodes CDR1 MGHRA and CDR2 YSYEKL. The CDR3 loop reads CASSQDSGRRGPQETQYF. The DNA for the CDR3 is TGCGCCAGCAGCCAAGATTCGGGGCGGCGGGGGCCACAAGAGACCCAGTACTTC.

CDR3 protein: CASTPTGTSGGLETQYF. CDR3 bases: TGTGCCAGCACCCCAACCGGGACTAGCGGCGGACTGGAGACCCAGTACTTC. The chain couples TRBV4-2 to TRBJ2-5, with TRBD2 matching over 11 bases. This CDR3 comprises 17 residues. With 7 bases clipped from V and 5 bases from J, the junction kept 15 bases outside the gene matches. In germline, CDR1 is LGHNA, CDR2 YNFKEQ.

The rearrangement uses TRBV28 and TRBJ2-1, with D possibly matching TRBD2 (6 bases). The germline CDR1 and CDR2 sequences are MDHEN and SYDVKM. Trimming removed 7 bases at V and 4 bases at J, with 20 bases between. The CDR3 length is 16 residues. The CDR3 loop is CASTTNPWGEYNEQFF. The CDR3 DNA reads as TGTGCCAGCACTACAAACCCTTGGGGGGAATACAATGAGCAGTTCTTC.

The chain is built from TRBV6-6 and TRBJ2-5; D might be TRBD1 (6 bases). Germline CDR1 MNHNY, CDR2 SVGAGI (reference sequence). The CDR3 sequence is 16 residues long. Deletions cut 6 bases from V and 5 bases from J, with 22 bases between. CDR3 amino acids: CASSLPGQLRDETQYF. CDR3 bases: TGTGCCAGCAGCCTACCGGGACAACTTCGAGATGAGACCCAGTACTTC.

The chain links TRBV21-1 to TRBJ2-7. TRBV21-1 is termed a pseudogene. The CDR3 spans 13 residues. Here the CDR3 reads CASPRDASYEQYF. The CDR3 bases are TGTGCCAGCCCTCGGGACGCCTCCTACGAGCAGTACTTC.

This clone showed up many times. The chain joins TRBV4-1 to TRBJ1-2; D may be TRBD1 (5 bases). CDR1 and CDR2 (germline): MGHRA, YSYEKL. Trimming removed 4 bases at V and 2 bases at J, with 14 bases between. CDR3 length equals 15 residues. The CDR3 coding sequence is TGCGCCAGCAGCCTTGAGACAGCAGCCAACTATGGCTACACCTTC. Encoded protein: CASSLETAANYGYTF.

This clone was seen once. This chain joins TRBV6-6 and TRBJ1-2; tentative D call: TRBD1 (6 bases). The CDR3 consists of 12 residues. The ends were cut back, 7 bases at V and 8 bases at J, with 14 bases in the middle. Germline V gives CDR1 MNHNY, CDR2 SVGAGI (reference sequence). CDR3 sequence (DNA): TGTGCCAGCAAAGAGGACAGTCACGGCTACACCTTC. Amino acids: CASKEDSHGYTF.

This chain joins TRBV5-1 and TRBJ2-1; 9 nucleotides line up with TRBD2. The CDR3 totals 15 residues. Trimming took 4 bases from V and 4 from J; bases not matched to a gene: 6. Germline assignment: CDR1 SGHRS and CDR2 YFSETQ. CDR3 residues: CASSTGLAEYNEQFF. The CDR3 DNA follows: TGCGCCAGCAGCACGGGACTAGCCGAATACAATGAGCAGTTCTTC. Full variable domain (outside the CDR3, taken from reference TRBV5-1 and TRBJ2-1): KAGVTQTPRYLIKTRGQQVTLSCSPISGHRSVSWYQQTPGQGLQFLFEYFSETQRNKGNFPGRFSGRQFSNSRSEMNVSTLELGDSALYLCASSTGLAEYNEQFFGPGTRLTVL.

The chain is built from TRBV4-1 and TRBJ1-1; a weak D match, TRBD1 (6 bases). The germline V gene encodes CDR1 MGHRA and CDR2 YSYEKL. The CDR3 covers 17 residues. Trimming stripped 5 bases from V and 1 base from J, with 20 bases between. CDR3 region: CASSSKARGRENTEAFF. The CDR3 region has the DNA TGCGCCAGCAGCTCCAAGGCCAGGGGCCGTGAGAACACTGAAGCTTTCTTT.

The J gene is TRBJ2-1, the V gene TRBV7-8; 9 nucleotides match TRBD1. Germline loops: CDR1 SGHVS, CDR2 FQNEAQ. The ends lost 2 bases at V and 3 bases at J; junction bases unmatched: 5. The CDR3 contains 16 residues. The CDR3 here is CASSLRLGQGYNEQFF. DNA of the CDR3: TGTGCCAGCAGCTTAAGGTTGGGACAGGGCTACAATGAGCAGTTCTTC.

The rearrangement links TRBV6-5 to TRBJ1-1; 7 bases line up with TRBD1. The CDR3 is made up of 14 amino acids. The J segment lost 6 bases and the V segment lost 6 bases, leaving 10 bases of the junction unmatched. The germline V gene encodes CDR1 MNHEY and CDR2 SVGAGI. CDR3 DNA: TGTGCCAGCAGCAGTCCAGGGGGTAACGCTGAAGCTTTCTTT. Its translation is CASSSPGGNAEAFF.

The chain uses TRBV6-5 and TRBJ1-2; D remains unclear. V lost 4 bases, J lost 4 bases, and 10 bases lay in between. Germline V CDR1 and CDR2: MNHEY, SVGAGI. The CDR3 runs 13 residues. The CDR3 spells CASSSGQIYGYTF. CDR3 sequence (DNA): TGTGCCAGCAGTTCTGGGCAGATCTATGGCTACACCTTC.

The table lists this clone with a few counts. This chain connects TRBV5-1 to TRBJ1-2; D remains ambiguous. The CDR3 totals 16 residues. Trimming stripped 4 bases from V and 0 bases from J, with 16 bases between. The germline V gene encodes CDR1 SGHRS and CDR2 YFSETQ. The CDR3 sequence: CASSDEGWRTNYGYTF. CDR3 DNA: TGCGCCAGCAGCGACGAGGGATGGAGGACTAACTATGGCTACACCTTC.